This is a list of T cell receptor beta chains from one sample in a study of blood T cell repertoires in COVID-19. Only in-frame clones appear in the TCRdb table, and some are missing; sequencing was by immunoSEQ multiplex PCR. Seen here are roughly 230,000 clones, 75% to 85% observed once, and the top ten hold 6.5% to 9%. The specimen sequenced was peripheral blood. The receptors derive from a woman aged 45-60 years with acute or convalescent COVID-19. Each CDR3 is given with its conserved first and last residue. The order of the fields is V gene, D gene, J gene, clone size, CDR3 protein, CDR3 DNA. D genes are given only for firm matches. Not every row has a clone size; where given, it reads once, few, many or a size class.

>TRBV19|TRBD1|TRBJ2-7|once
CASSTGTGSYEQYF
TGTGCCAGTAGCACCGGGACAGGGTCCTACGAGCAGTACTTC
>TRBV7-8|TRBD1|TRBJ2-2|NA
CASSRQGPIPGELFF
TGTGCCAGCAGCCGACAGGGGCCTATTCCCGGGGAGCTGTTTTTT
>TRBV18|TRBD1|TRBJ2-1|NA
CASSPDRGPYNEQFF
TGTGCCAGCTCCCCTGACAGGGGGCCCTACAATGAGCAGTTCTTC
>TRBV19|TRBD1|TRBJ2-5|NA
CASSQDREETQYF
TGTGCCAGTAGTCAGGACAGGGAGGAGACCCAGTACTTC
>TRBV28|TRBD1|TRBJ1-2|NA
CASSWGDSGYGYTF
TGTGCCAGCAGTTGGGGGGACAGTGGCTATGGCTACACCTTC
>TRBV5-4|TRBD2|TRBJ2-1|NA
CASSPGGASFNEQFF
TGTGCCAGCAGCCCCGGGGGGGCCTCCTTCAATGAGCAGTTCTTC
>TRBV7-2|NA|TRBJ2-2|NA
CASSLISNTGELFF
TGTGCCAGCAGCTTGATTAGCAATACCGGGGAGCTGTTTTTT
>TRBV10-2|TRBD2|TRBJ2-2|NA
CASSTSGGAGGELFF
TGCGCCAGCAGTACTAGCGGGGGGGCCGGCGGGGAGCTGTTTTTT
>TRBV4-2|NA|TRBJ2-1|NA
CASSPGSSDEQFF
TGTGCCAGCAGCCCGGGATCGTCGGATGAGCAGTTCTTC
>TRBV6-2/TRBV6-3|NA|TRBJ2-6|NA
CASSYTALSERSGANVLTF
TGTGCCAGCAGTTACACCGCCCTTAGCGAGAGATCTGGGGCCAACGTCCTGACTTTC
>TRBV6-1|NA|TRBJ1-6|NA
CASSELAGGESPLHF
TGTGCCAGCAGTGAATTGGCGGGGGGCGAATCACCCCTCCACTTT
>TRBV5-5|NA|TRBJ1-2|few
CASSRDRQTYYGYTF
TGTGCCAGCAGCCGTGACAGGCAGACTTACTATGGCTACACCTTC
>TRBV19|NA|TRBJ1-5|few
CASSPLPTGYSNQPQHF
TGTGCCAGTAGTCCGCTACCGACAGGATATAGCAATCAGCCCCAGCATTTT
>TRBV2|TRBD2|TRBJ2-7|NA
CASKNLTRAGGPRQYF
TGTGCCAGCAAGAATCTGACTAGGGCGGGGGGCCCAAGGCAGTACTTC
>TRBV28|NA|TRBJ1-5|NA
CASSLQGFGNQPQHF
TGTGCCAGCAGCCTACAGGGCTTCGGCAATCAGCCCCAGCATTTT
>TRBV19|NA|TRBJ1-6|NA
CASSQQANNSPLHF
TGTGCCAGTAGTCAACAGGCCAATAATTCACCCCTCCACTTT
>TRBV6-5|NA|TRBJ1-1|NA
CASRAEGLGAFF
TGTGCCAGCAGAGCGGAAGGCCTCGGAGCTTTCTTT
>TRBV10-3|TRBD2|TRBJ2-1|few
CAISESTGGGPYNEQFF
TGTGCCATCAGTGAGTCGACGGGGGGAGGCCCCTACAATGAGCAGTTCTTC
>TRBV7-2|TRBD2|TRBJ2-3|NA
CASSQPGLRSDTQYF
TGTGCCAGCAGCCAACCGGGACTAAGGTCAGATACGCAGTATTTT
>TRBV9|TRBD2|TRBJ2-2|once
CASSVGLAELTGELFF
TGTGCCAGCAGCGTGGGACTAGCGGAACTCACCGGGGAGCTGTTTTTT
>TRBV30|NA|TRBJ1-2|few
CAWSVVFQGNYGYTF
TGTGCCTGGAGTGTAGTTTTCCAGGGTAACTATGGCTACACCTTC
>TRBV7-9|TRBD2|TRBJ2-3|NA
CASSLDGREGFTDTQYF
TGTGCCAGCAGCTTAGACGGGCGGGAGGGATTCACAGATACGCAGTATTTT
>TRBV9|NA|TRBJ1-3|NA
CASSALYTARNTIYF
TGTGCCAGCAGCGCCCTTTACACGGCGCGGAACACCATATATTTT
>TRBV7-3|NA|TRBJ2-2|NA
CASSLGQNTGELFF
TGTGCCAGCAGCTTAGGACAGAACACCGGGGAGCTGTTTTTT
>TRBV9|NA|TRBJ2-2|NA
CASSVYGVTGELFF
TGTGCCAGCAGCGTATACGGGGTCACCGGGGAGCTGTTTTTT
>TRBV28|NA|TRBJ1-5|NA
CASIGPHIGAGQPQHF
TGTGCCAGCATAGGTCCGCACATAGGAGCGGGGCAGCCCCAGCATTTT
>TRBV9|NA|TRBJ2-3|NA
CASSVSGGTDTQYF
TGTGCCAGCAGCGTCTCCGGGGGCACAGATACGCAGTATTTT
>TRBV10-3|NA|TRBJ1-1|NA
CAISESGTEAFF
TGTGCCATCAGTGAGTCCGGGACTGAAGCTTTCTTT